This is a list of T cell receptor beta chains from one sample in a study of blood T cells in healthy people across ages. MiXCR was run by TCRdb on the 5' RACE reads, yielding one entry per CDR3 protein. The data contain about 1.1 million distinct CDR3 sequences, about two fifths of them singletons. Sequencing was performed on blood. These receptors were obtained from a man aged 18 to 35 in good health. Both conserved end residues are part of each CDR3. D genes are given only for firm matches. Clone size is stated in some rows and not others, as once, few, many or a class when expanded.

d_call clone_size j_call v_call cdr3_aa cdr3_nt
- - TRBJ2-1 TRBV2 CASLIIRLEQFF TGTGCCAGCCTCATTATTAGATTGGAGCAGTTCTTC
- few TRBJ1-1 TRBV20-1 CSASRVGTEAFF TGCAGTGCTAGCAGGGTTGGTACTGAAGCTTTCTTT
TRBD2 - TRBJ2-3 TRBV4-2 CASSQGRAGLAYSDTQYF TGTGCCAGCAGCCAAGGGCGGGCCGGACTAGCGTATTCAGATACGCAGTATTTT
- - TRBJ1-5 TRBV5-1 CASSNDGSNQPQHF TGCGCCAGCAGCAACGACGGTAGCAATCAGCCCCAGCATTTT
TRBD2 few TRBJ2-3 TRBV4-2 CASSQEGETSATDTQYF TGTGCCAGCAGCCAAGAGGGAGAGACTAGCGCGACAGATACGCAGTATTTT
- - TRBJ1-5 TRBV6-1 CASAPLNQPQHF TGTGCCAGCGCACCCCTCAATCAGCCCCAGCATTTT
TRBD1 - TRBJ2-7 TRBV25-1 CASSDRGRFNNEQYF TGTGCCAGCAGTGACAGGGGGCGGTTTAACAATGAGCAGTACTTC
- - TRBJ1-5 TRBV4-2 CAGSQEGGISNQPQHF TGTGCCGGCAGCCAAGAAGGGGGGATTAGCAATCAGCCCCAGCATTTT
- - TRBJ2-1 TRBV6-5 CLPGRGVEGVYNEQFF TGTCTCCCGGGACGGGGTGTAGAAGGGGTCTACAATGAGCAGTTCTTC
TRBD1 many TRBJ1-2 TRBV20-1 CSAETGESLHGYTF TGCAGTGCCGAAACAGGGGAATCGTTGCATGGCTACACCTTC
- - TRBJ2-1 TRBV20-1 CSVWSPQDNEQFF TGCAGTGTTTGGTCTCCTCAGGACAATGAGCAGTTCTTC
- - TRBJ2-1 TRBV3-1 CASSHWGSSYNEQFF TGTGCCAGCAGCCACTGGGGCAGCTCCTACAATGAGCAGTTCTTC
- few TRBJ1-2 TRBV7-2 CASSLPGGPNYGYTF TGTGCCAGCAGCCTTCCGGGGGGCCCTAACTATGGCTACACCTTC
- few TRBJ1-4 TRBV21-1 CASSKGSRESLIGANEKLFF TGTGCCAGCAGCAAAGGAAGTCGGGAGTCACTAATTGGAGCTAATGAAAAACTGTTTTTT
- few TRBJ2-7 TRBV28 CASSPPADHSYEQYF TGTGCCAGCAGTCCCCCAGCGGACCACTCCTACGAGCAGTACTTC
- few TRBJ1-2 TRBV29-1 CSVEAVGRSGNGYTF TGCAGCGTTGAAGCTGTGGGGAGGTCCGGGAATGGCTACACCTTC
- few TRBJ2-3 TRBV7-2 CASSPTSFDTQYF TGTGCCAGCAGCCCAACTAGTTTCGATACGCAGTATTTT
- few TRBJ2-1 TRBV6-2/TRBV6-3 CASTDPGGEQFF TGTGCCAGCACTGACCCAGGGGGGGAGCAGTTCTTC
- - TRBJ1-6 TRBV7-8 CASSFRGFGNSPLHF TGTGCCAGCAGCTTTAGGGGATTTGGGAATTCACCCCTCCACTTT
- - TRBJ2-3 TRBV12-3/TRBV12-4 CASSPARALDTQYF TGTGCCAGCAGTCCCGCACGTGCTTTAGATACGCAGTATTTT
- few TRBJ1-2 TRBV20-1 CSAEQRRYGYTF TGCAGTGCTGAACAGCGCCGCTATGGCTACACCTTC
TRBD2 - TRBJ2-3 TRBV7-9 CASSLAQLAGLTDTQYF TGTGCCAGCAGCTTAGCGCAGTTAGCGGGGCTCACAGATACGCAGTATTTT
TRBD1 - TRBJ2-3 TRBV20-1 CSARDLRTGEEDTQYF TGCAGTGCTAGAGATCTTCGGACAGGGGAGGAAGATACGCAGTATTTT